This TCR beta chain was found in a study of shared clonotypes between healthy human individuals. Study-wide results and caveats: Rarefaction gave evidence that sorted-subset sequencing remained incomplete despite large depth.

HIV-negative, healthy adults without recent acute infections or vaccinations were the donors. It was across several immunoSEQ plates that each subset's genomic DNA was evenly split. Sorted-subset replicate PCRs used 200 to 250 ng DNA, about 30,000 T cell genomes. TCRdb's copy holds only in-frame clones and misses some; the assay was immunoSEQ multiplex PCR. The data hold 2 million to 2.5 million clones, with over 85% observed a single time. Germline-derived CDR1 and CDR2 are LNHDA and SQIVND (reference sequence). This CDR3 region has 15 residues. With 9 bases removed from V and 0 bases from J, the gap between germline ends came to 15 bases. On this clone: As yet, its antigen is unknown.

Specimen: naive CD4+ T cells sorted from blood. Subset reported: CD45RA+ positively selected. The chain has TRBV19 and TRBJ2-4; weak D call: TRBD2 (5 bases). This TCR was sampled from a man aged 18 to 30 in good health. The CDR3 DNA reads TGTGCCAGCGATCCGGGGTCCTTAGCCAAAAACATTCAGTACTTC. It codes for CASDPGSLAKNIQYF.